This T cell receptor (beta chain) was recovered during a study of cytomegalovirus exposure and HLA in healthy donors. The PCR ran on 60 Vbeta and 13 Jbeta primers. Data came from immunoSEQ multiplex PCR; TCRdb stores just in-frame clones and leaves some out. The sample lists some 90,000 clones, approximately 71% occurring once. Germline loops: CDR1 SGHRS, CDR2 YFSETQ. V lost 2 bases and J lost 7; bases outside the gene matches: 3. This CDR3 is 14 amino acids long. The TCR sequence derives from a man between 45 and 60 years old in good health and CMV-seronegative. Material: PBMCs. V is TRBV5-1 and J is TRBJ2-4; 10 nucleotides line up with TRBD1. CDR3 in amino acids: CASSFGTGENIQYF. The CDR3 bases are TGCGCCAGCAGCTTCGGGACAGGGGAGAACATTCAGTACTTC.